These T cell receptor beta chains were read from a single sample in a study of OX40 agonist ivuxolimab in advanced cancers. Assay used: immunoSEQ multiplex PCR; TCRdb lists only in-frame clones, some missing. Altogether tens of thousands of clones are present, about 90% being singletons, with the ten largest covering around 0.51%. Sequences were derived from CD4+ or CD8+ T cells sorted from blood, sampled in a trial of the OX40 agonist ivuxolimab. Receptors were obtained from an adult with an advanced solid tumor such as melanoma, head and neck, liver or kidney cancer. Both conserved end residues are trimmed from each CDR3. The D gene is left open where the match is weak.

CDR3 protein: ASSPGTVLRGQY
D gene: -
V gene: TRBV14

CDR3 protein: ASSLGLAGDEQF
D gene: TRBD2
V gene: TRBV28

CDR3 protein: ASSKDRATEAF
D gene: TRBD1
V gene: TRBV2

CDR3 protein: ASSLRLAETQY
D gene: TRBD2
V gene: TRBV10-2

CDR3 protein: AWRWAKTAQETQY
D gene: -
V gene: TRBV30

CDR3 protein: ASSARSLGNEQF
D gene: -
V gene: TRBV9

CDR3 protein: ASSLRRSSCNEQF
D gene: -
V gene: TRBV5-1

CDR3 protein: ASTPRGDRGSPLH
D gene: TRBD1
V gene: TRBV6-5

CDR3 protein: ASSDRGGVAF
D gene: -
V gene: TRBV25-1

CDR3 protein: ASSQPDRVQETQY
D gene: TRBD1
V gene: TRBV4-2

CDR3 protein: ASSPLLRDNEQF
D gene: -
V gene: TRBV7-9

CDR3 protein: AWSTTGGYEQY
D gene: TRBD1
V gene: TRBV30

CDR3 protein: SVDRGRGDGTEAF
D gene: -
V gene: TRBV29-1

CDR3 protein: ASSEGVGEKLF
D gene: -
V gene: TRBV2

CDR3 protein: ASSIFVAGEQY
D gene: -
V gene: TRBV19

CDR3 protein: ASRASGSWTGELF
D gene: TRBD2
V gene: TRBV5-1

CDR3 protein: ASRGDILAGATETQY
D gene: -
V gene: TRBV5-4

CDR3 protein: ASSRSWYEQF
D gene: -
V gene: TRBV11-2

CDR3 protein: ATSRDVARSYEQY
D gene: -
V gene: TRBV15

CDR3 protein: ASSFHTGELF
D gene: -
V gene: TRBV27

CDR3 protein: ASSATSPGSTGELF
D gene: TRBD2
V gene: TRBV2

CDR3 protein: ASSSGNQGLGYT
D gene: -
V gene: TRBV5-4

CDR3 protein: ASSLGGYNEQF
D gene: -
V gene: TRBV5-1

CDR3 protein: ASSWGEVSYEQY
D gene: -
V gene: TRBV5-6

CDR3 protein: ASSLVIANSYNEQF
D gene: -
V gene: TRBV5-6

CDR3 protein: ASSSQLAGGPNEQF
D gene: TRBD2
V gene: TRBV7-9

CDR3 protein: ASSRDSYGYT
D gene: -
V gene: TRBV7-9

CDR3 protein: ASRGEGYEQF
D gene: -
V gene: TRBV14

CDR3 protein: ASSLGQGGETQY
D gene: TRBD1
V gene: TRBV5-1

CDR3 protein: ASSSQVGEQF
D gene: -
V gene: TRBV28